The 4 T cell receptor beta chains presented below share a single source sample, sequenced in a study of cytotoxic CD8 clonotypes in ibrutinib-treated CLL. Produced via immunoSEQ multiplex PCR; TCRdb's table is partial and in-frame only. The sample yields approximately 45,000 clones, under 75% seen once. Material: PBMCs, obtained after 12 months of ibrutinib treatment. The receptor set was obtained from a human donor with chronic lymphocytic leukemia.

The chain is built from TRBV29-1 and TRBJ1-5; D not certain. This CDR3 is built from 14 residues. V was shortened by 6 bases and J by 2 bases, with 14 bases between the two germline ends. CDR1 SQVTM and CDR2 ANQGSEA come from the germline V gene. For the CDR3, the DNA is TGCAGCGTCCCGGCGGGGTCGGGCAATCAGCCCCAGCATTTT. This encodes CSVPAGSGNQPQHF.

The chain uses TRBV11-3 and TRBJ2-5; D is unclear. Trimming shortened V by 7 bases and J by 7 bases, and 10 bases separated the two germline ends. The CDR3 totals 11 residues. Germline V gene sequence: CDR1 SGHNT, CDR2 YENEEA. The CDR3 region is CASTFVGTQYF. In DNA, the CDR3 is TGTGCCAGCACCTTCGTGGGGACCCAGTACTTC. The whole variable domain, remainder taken from reference TRBV11-3 and TRBJ2-5, is EAGVVQSPRYKIIEKKQPVAFWCNPISGHNTLYWYLQNLGQGPELLIRYENEEAVDDSQLPKDRFSAERLKGVDSTLKIQPAELGDSAVYLCASTFVGTQYFGPGTRLLVL.

The gene calls are TRBV2 and TRBJ2-5, with D possibly TRBD2 on 6 matching bases. V shed 5 bases and J shed 8 bases, with 12 bases lying between them. Germline loops: CDR1 SNHLY, CDR2 FYNNEI. The CDR3 runs 12 residues. CDR3 nucleotides: TGTGCCAGCAGTCCCCGGGGAGGAACCCAGTACTTC. Translated, it gives CASSPRGGTQYF.

This sequence joins TRBV30 and TRBJ2-7; no clear D gene. CDR1 and CDR2 from the germline V gene are GTSNPN and SVGIG (reference sequence). The V gene lost 2 bases and the J gene lost 9 bases, with 14 bases spanning the gap. This CDR3 has 12 amino acids. CDR3 amino acids: CAWSLGPVGQYF. The DNA of the CDR3 is TGTGCCTGGAGTCTAGGCCCCGTAGGGCAGTACTTC.